This T cell receptor beta chain was retrieved from a study of cytomegalovirus exposure and HLA in healthy donors. General study results and limits: Published work reported that the classifier diagnosed cytomegalovirus status with high specificity and sensitivity.

Primers for the PCR totalled 60 Vbeta and 13 Jbeta. The data were produced by immunoSEQ multiplex PCR, yet TCRdb's version contains in-frame clones alone and is incomplete. In the table there are fewer than 200,000 clones, 68% of which are singletons. As regards this clone: Its antigen remains unknown.

The receptor was derived from a woman aged 18-29 years in good health and CMV-seropositive. The sequenced sample was PBMCs.

CDR3 in DNA: TGTGCCAGCAGGCGGCAGGGGGCATACGAGCAGTACTTC. As protein: CASRRQGAYEQYF. The chain links TRBV6-1 to TRBJ2-5, with 8 bases matching TRBD1. The J call may be incorrect, as the DNA end agrees better with TRBJ2-7. Germline values: CDR1 MNHNS, CDR2 SASEGT. The CDR3 sequence is 13 residues long.